This TCR beta chain was captured by sequencing in a study of response to subunit inactivated influenza vaccine. This clonotype was picked up a small number of times. The V gene's germline CDR1 is SGHRS and CDR2 YFSETQ. The CDR3 consists of 15 residues. Between the trimmed V and J ends, which lost 4 bases and 5 bases, there was a span of 18 bases. TCRdb recomputed calls from the RT-PCR reads with MiXCR, one row per CDR3 protein. Of 400,000 to 550,000 distinct CDR3 sequences in the sample, approximately 24% were seen once. V usage is TRBV5-1 and J usage is TRBJ2-5; D might be TRBD1 (8 bases). This TCR came from a man over 45 who received an inactivated influenza vaccine. The input for sequencing was CD4+ T cells sorted from PBMCs, taken around 5 days after vaccination. For the CDR3, the DNA is TGCGCCAGCAGCCCGGGAGGACAGGGCCTCGAGACCCAGTACTTC. This translates into CASSPGGQGLETQYF.